This T cell receptor beta chain was sequenced for a study of T cells in Graves' hyperthyroidism and ophthalmopathy. V lost 0 bases to trimming and J lost 0 bases, with 7 bases between them. Germline V gene lookup returns CDR1 SGHRS and CDR2 YFSETQ. This CDR3 has 16 residues. This clonotype has at least ten counts. There were TCR beta CDR3 regions amplified from RNA transcripts. First-round RT-PCR of the TCR CDR3 relied on the HTBI primer set. TCRdb re-called the multiplex PCR reads with MiXCR, one entry per CDR3 protein. Here the sample spans some 510,000 distinct CDR3 sequences, less than 25% being singletons.

The chain joins TRBV5-1 to TRBJ2-6; D remains ambiguous. The receptor comes from a man between 18 and 29 years old with Graves' hyperthyroidism. The specimen was blood. CDR3 in DNA: TGCGCCAGCAGCTTGGATGTCAGCTCTGGGGCCAACGTCCTGACTTTC. Translation: CASSLDVSSGANVLTF.